A selection of T cell receptor beta chains follows, all from one sample in a study of cytomegalovirus exposure and HLA in healthy donors. The data were produced by immunoSEQ multiplex PCR, yet TCRdb's version contains in-frame clones alone and is incomplete. The sample has approximately 160,000 clones; almost 85% are singletons. The sequenced material came from PBMCs. These receptors came from a boy aged 2 to 10 in good health and CMV-seronegative. Both conserved end residues are part of each CDR3. A D gene is named only where the DNA matches it firmly. Clone size, where shown, is once, few, many, or a class for clones that have expanded.

DNA,CDR3,V,D,J,size
TGTGCCAGCAGCTCCCGTTACGAGCAGTACTTC,CASSSRYEQYF,TRBV7-9,-,TRBJ2-7,-
TGCAGTGCTAGTGGGGGGTACGAGCAGTACTTC,CSASGGYEQYF,TRBV20-1,-,TRBJ2-7,-
TGTGCCAGCAGCGCAGGGGGATACTATGGCTACACCTTC,CASSAGGYYGYTF,TRBV7-2,TRBD1,TRBJ1-2,once
TGCGCCAGCAGCTCCCGACTAGCGGGATGGGGCAATGAGCAGTTCTTC,CASSSRLAGWGNEQFF,TRBV5-1,TRBD2,TRBJ2-1,-
TGTGCCAGCAGTCGACTAGCGGCTCTCAACTACGAGCAGTACTTC,CASSRLAALNYEQYF,TRBV27,TRBD2,TRBJ2-7,-
TGTGCCAGCAGCTACCGACAGGGCGCTGGGAGAAACACCATATATTTT,CASSYRQGAGRNTIYF,TRBV2,TRBD1,TRBJ1-3,few
TGTGCCAGCAGCTTAGACAGGAACACTGAAGCTTTCTTT,CASSLDRNTEAFF,TRBV7-8,-,TRBJ1-1,few
TGTGCCAGCAGCTCCGGGACAGGGGACGGTTATTATGGCTACACCTTC,CASSSGTGDGYYGYTF,TRBV2,TRBD1,TRBJ1-2,-
TGTGCCAGCAGTTACTCGGGGGCAGGGCAGCCCCAGCATTTT,CASSYSGAGQPQHF,TRBV6-5,-,TRBJ1-5,-
TGTGCCATCAGCGTAGCGGGTTGCACGCAGTATTTT,CAISVAGCTQYF,TRBV10-3,TRBD2,TRBJ2-3,-
TGTGCCAGCAGCTTCGGACGGGACAGGGACACCTTC,CASSFGRDRDTF,TRBV7-9,TRBD1,TRBJ1-2,-
TGTGCCTGGAGTGGTTCAGACGAGGTCAACGAGCAGTACTTC,CAWSGSDEVNEQYF,TRBV30,-,TRBJ2-7,few
TGTGCCAGCTCACCGAGCGAGCGGGTACAAGAGACCCAGTACTTC,CASSPSERVQETQYF,TRBV18,-,TRBJ2-5,-
TGCGCCAGCAGCCCAGGATACGAGCAGTACTTC,CASSPGYEQYF,TRBV5-1,-,TRBJ2-7,-
TGTGCCAGCAGTGGACACATCACCCCCTACGAGCAGTACTTC,CASSGHITPYEQYF,TRBV25-1,-,TRBJ2-7,-
TGTGCCAGCAGCTTAATTTCCTCGTACAATGAGCAGTTCTTC,CASSLISSYNEQFF,TRBV7-9,-,TRBJ2-1,-
TGCGCCAGCAGCCAAGTTAACAGGGTGGTAGATACGCAGTATTTT,CASSQVNRVVDTQYF,TRBV4-1,-,TRBJ2-3,-
TGCAGTGCGGGACAGGGGGAGACCCAGTACTTC,CSAGQGETQYF,TRBV20-1,TRBD1,TRBJ2-5,-
TGCGCCAGCAGCTTAGCGGGTGTCGCGGATACGCAGTATTTT,CASSLAGVADTQYF,TRBV5-1,-,TRBJ2-3,-
TGTGCCAGCAGCAGCTATTCCAGGGGGCTCGGAAACACCATATATTTT,CASSSYSRGLGNTIYF,TRBV14,TRBD1,TRBJ1-3,-
TGTGCCAGCAGCTTGGACTTGATCGAGGAAAAACTGTTTTTT,CASSLDLIEEKLFF,TRBV5-4,-,TRBJ1-4,-
TGTGCCAGCTCACCTCTCACGACTAGCGGGAGAACAGATACGCAGTATTTT,CASSPLTTSGRTDTQYF,TRBV18,TRBD2,TRBJ2-3,-
TGTGCCAGCAGTGAAGCGCGCAAATCCACCGGGGAGCTGTTTTTT,CASSEARKSTGELFF,TRBV2,-,TRBJ2-2,-
TGTGCCAGCTCACCGGATCAGGGAAACTCCTACGAGCAGTACTTC,CASSPDQGNSYEQYF,TRBV18,-,TRBJ2-7,-
TGTGCCAGTAGTATCCAGGGGACAGGGCAAAGCGGCTACACCTTC,CASSIQGTGQSGYTF,TRBV19,TRBD1,TRBJ1-2,-
TGTGCCAGCAGATCCCCCGGGGTCGGCTATGGCTACACCTTC,CASRSPGVGYGYTF,TRBV7-2,-,TRBJ1-2,-
TGTGCCAGCACCCGGGAGGGAGGCACAGATACGCAGTATTTT,CASTREGGTDTQYF,TRBV27,TRBD2,TRBJ2-3,once
TGTGCCATCTCGCCGTCAGAAGCGGGCGTACTCCAAGAGACCCAGTACTTC,CAISPSEAGVLQETQYF,TRBV10-3,-,TRBJ2-5,-
TGTGCCAGCAGCGCCTGGGGTAAGGGGGCGCGTGGCTACACCTTC,CASSAWGKGARGYTF,TRBV5-4,TRBD1,TRBJ1-2,-
TGCGCCAGCAGCCCCAGAGGGTTCGGGTCCTACGAGCAGTACTTC,CASSPRGFGSYEQYF,TRBV4-1,-,TRBJ2-7,-
TGCAGCGCCTATTCACAGGTTTATGGCTACACCTTC,CSAYSQVYGYTF,TRBV29-1,-,TRBJ1-2,-
TGTGCCAGCAGTTCCAGCGGCCGCACAGATACGCAGTATTTT,CASSSSGRTDTQYF,TRBV7-9,-,TRBJ2-3,-
TGTGCCAGCAGCCGGTACGGCGGGAGACCCTACGAGCAGTACTTC,CASSRYGGRPYEQYF,TRBV27,TRBD2,TRBJ2-7,once
TGCGCCAGCAGCTCGGGACTAGCGGACTACAATGAGCAGTTCTTC,CASSSGLADYNEQFF,TRBV5-1,TRBD2,TRBJ2-1,-
TGTGCCAGCAGTTTTGGGACTAGCGGCTACAATGAGCAGTTCTTC,CASSFGTSGYNEQFF,TRBV27,TRBD2,TRBJ2-1,few
TGTGCCAGCAGTCAGGACAGGAATGAAAAACTGTTTTTT,CASSQDRNEKLFF,TRBV6-1,TRBD1,TRBJ1-4,few
TGTGCCAGCAGCTCGGGACTTCCCAGCTCCTACAATGAGCAGTTCTTC,CASSSGLPSSYNEQFF,TRBV5-4,-,TRBJ2-1,once
TGTGCCAGCAGCGTAGCAGGGGGCAACACCGGGGAGCTGTTTTTT,CASSVAGGNTGELFF,TRBV9,TRBD1,TRBJ2-2,-
TGTGCCAGCAGTTTGGGGACTAGCGGCTACGAGCAGTACTTC,CASSLGTSGYEQYF,TRBV27,TRBD2,TRBJ2-7,-
TGTGCCAGCAGCCCGATGGGACAGGGGAACACTGAAGCTTTCTTT,CASSPMGQGNTEAFF,TRBV4-2,TRBD1,TRBJ1-1,-
TGCGCCAGCAGCTTGGGTCAGGGGGGATCCTACAATGAGCAGTTCTTC,CASSLGQGGSYNEQFF,TRBV5-1,-,TRBJ2-1,-
TGTGCCAGCAACAGGGGGAAGGGACGCCAGAGGGTAGGCTACACCTTC,CASNRGKGRQRVGYTF,TRBV28,TRBD1,TRBJ1-2,-
TGTGCCAGCAGCTACGACTTAGCCGGGGAGCTGTTTTTT,CASSYDLAGELFF,TRBV13,-,TRBJ2-2,few
TGTGCCAGCAGTGAAGGTGACCCCCGGGCTGGAAACACCATATATTTT,CASSEGDPRAGNTIYF,TRBV2,-,TRBJ1-3,-
TGTGCCAGCTCACCGGGGACAGGGGTCAATGAGCAGTTCTTC,CASSPGTGVNEQFF,TRBV18,TRBD1,TRBJ2-1,-
TGCGCCAGCAGCCAAGATCTGAGAGGGAGTCAGCCCCAGCATTTT,CASSQDLRGSQPQHF,TRBV4-1,-,TRBJ1-5,-
TGCGCCAGCAGCCAAGATCCATCCGGACAGACCTACGAGCAGTACTTC,CASSQDPSGQTYEQYF,TRBV4-1,-,TRBJ2-7,-
TGTGCCAGCAGCCAATTCCCAGTACAGGGGTATGGCTACACCTTC,CASSQFPVQGYGYTF,TRBV4-2,TRBD1,TRBJ1-2,-
TGCGCCCGGCCGGGGAGGGGACCTCAGCCCCAGCATTTT,CARPGRGPQPQHF,TRBV5-1,-,TRBJ1-5,few
TGTGCCAGTAGAGGACAGGGGATTAACTATGGCTACACCTTC,CASRGQGINYGYTF,TRBV19,TRBD1,TRBJ1-2,few
TGTGCCAGCAGTTTTTTTCCGGATCTAGCGACAGAAACCTACGAGCAGTACTTC,CASSFFPDLATETYEQYF,TRBV28,-,TRBJ2-7,-
TGTGCCAGCAGCTTGGGTACAGACAGGGTAATCTTT,CASSLGTDRVIF,TRBV5-4,TRBD1,TRBJ1-1,-
TGTGCCAGCAGCTTAAGGACAGGCTCCTACGAGCAGTACTTC,CASSLRTGSYEQYF,TRBV7-6,TRBD1,TRBJ2-7,-
TGTGCCAGCAGACCGACTAGCGGGAGCGAGCAGTACTTC,CASRPTSGSEQYF,TRBV14,TRBD2,TRBJ2-7,-
TGTGCCAGCAGTCCGTCCGGACAGTGGGGCCAAGAGACCCAGTACTTC,CASSPSGQWGQETQYF,TRBV27,-,TRBJ2-5,-
TGTGCCAGCAGTGGACAGGGTTCCTACGAGCAGTACTTC,CASSGQGSYEQYF,TRBV6-5,TRBD1,TRBJ2-7,-
TGTGCCAGCTCACCGGAAGGGGAGACAGGGTCAGCTTTCTTT,CASSPEGETGSAFF,TRBV18,TRBD1,TRBJ1-1,-